A single T cell receptor (beta chain) is shown here with its context. Its specificity is not known. TCRdb's table, derived via immunoSEQ multiplex PCR, lists solely in-frame clones and lacks some. The table has some 120,000 clones, around 90% seen once. The record originates from a study of T cell responses to AZD1222 COVID-19 vaccine. Overall study findings and caveats: Along spike, vaccine-associated CD4 TCRs were found throughout, with dominance at 160-218 and 743-854. Two doses of AZD1222 preceded a rise in Spike-specific TCR breadth and depth. Just a handful of AZD1222 recipients were seropositive at baseline.

Germline V gene data show CDR1 as SGHVS and CDR2 as FQNEAQ. Trimming cost V 4 bases and J 9 bases; bases outside gene matches: 13. This CDR3 contains 16 residues. Sequencing used peripheral blood, obtained on day 0 of AZD1222 vaccination. The rearrangement joins TRBV7-8 to TRBJ2-1, with 9 bases that match TRBD2. This receptor was obtained from an adult in good health. The CDR3 is CASSSPEAGGKGEQFF. The CDR3 region has the DNA TGTGCCAGCAGCTCCCCTGAGGCGGGAGGGAAGGGTGAGCAGTTCTTC.